The 15 T cell receptor beta chains below all came from one sample that was sequenced in a study of identical twins. TCRdb processed the 5' RACE reads anew with MiXCR; each CDR3 protein has one entry. The profile shows fewer than 800,000 distinct CDR3 sequences, about 7% of them singletons. The same sample was also used in a study of yellow fever vaccine responses in identical twins.

Material: PBMCs. Receptors originate from a woman aged 18 to 35 in good health.

Ten or more counts support this clonotype. The gene calls are TRBV5-1 and TRBJ1-5, with 7 positions matching TRBD1. Germline V lookup: CDR1 SGHRS, CDR2 YFSETQ. This CDR3 has 13 amino acids. V was pared by 5 bases and J by 4 bases, with 3 bases of the junction left unmatched. CDR3 sequence (DNA): TGCGCCAGCAGAGGGACAGATAATCAGCCCCAGCATTTT. Encoded protein: CASRGTDNQPQHF.

V is TRBV2 and J is TRBJ2-3; D unresolved. Trimming shortened V by 5 bases and J by 4 bases, and 7 bases separated the two germline ends. The CDR3 has 12 residues. Per germline, CDR1 SNHLY and CDR2 FYNNEI. CDR3: CASSTFSDTQYF. The CDR3, as DNA: TGTGCCAGCAGTACTTTCTCAGATACGCAGTATTTT. Filled out from reference TRBV2 and TRBJ2-3, the complete variable domain reads EPEVTQTPSHQVTQMGQEVILRCVPISNHLYFYWYRQILGQKVEFLVSFYNNEISEKSEIFDDQFSVERPDGSNFTLKIRSTKLEDSAMYFCASSTFSDTQYFGPGTRLTVL.

V usage is TRBV6-1 and J usage is TRBJ2-7, with D possibly TRBD1 on 5 matching bases. V was clipped by 2 bases and J by 1 base, with 12 bases between them. CDR3 length: 15 residues. CDR1 is MNHNS, CDR2 SASEGT, per germline. CDR3 sequence reads: CASSEQDGQSYEQYV. The CDR3 nucleotides are TGTGCCAGCAGTGAACAGGACGGACAATCCTACGAGCAGTACGTC.

This clonotype turned up a few times. The chain employs TRBV29-1 and TRBJ2-2; 8 bases agree with TRBD2. Germline CDR1 SQVTM, CDR2 ANQGSEA. This CDR3 is 13 amino acids long. Here the CDR3 reads CTGLAGGTGELFF. As DNA, the CDR3 is TGCACTGGTCTTGCGGGAGGCACCGGGGAGCTGTTTTTT.

The chain combines TRBV14 with TRBJ1-5; no definite D call. Germline V lookup: CDR1 SGHDN, CDR2 FVKESK. CDR3 size: 14 residues. Trimming left V 0 bases short and J 5 bases short, with 8 bases between. The CDR3 DNA follows: TGTGCCAGCAGCCAAGATACTCGGCATCAGCCCCAGCATTTT. As protein: CASSQDTRHQPQHF. The full variable domain, with the rest looked up from reference TRBV14 and TRBJ1-5, is EAGVTQFPSHSVIEKGQTVTLRCDPISGHDNLYWYRRVMGKEIKFLLHFVKESKQDESGMPNNRFLAERTGGTYSTLKVQPAELEDSGVYFCASSQDTRHQPQHFGDGTRLSIL.

V and J are TRBV6-1 and TRBJ2-1; 11 positions match TRBD2. V trimming: 5 bases; J trimming: 0 bases; junction bases outside the gene matches: 3. Looked up from germline, CDR1 is MNHNS and CDR2 is SASEGT. The CDR3 sequence is 16 residues long. The CDR3 DNA is TGTGCCAGCAGTCGTAGCGGGAGGGCCTCCTACAATGAGCAGTTCTTC. As protein: CASSRSGRASYNEQFF.

Only a few counts were recorded for this clonotype. The rearrangement joins TRBV11-2 to TRBJ2-2; TRBD1 agrees at 10 bases. V gave up 4 bases and J gave up 6 bases; unmatched junction bases: 17. CDR3 length equals 19 residues. Germline CDR1 SGHAT, CDR2 FQNNGV. In DNA form, the CDR3 reads TGTGCCAGCAGCTCAATTAGTACCGCCTATGGACAGGGGGCCGGGGAGCTGTTTTTT. Residues: CASSSISTAYGQGAGELFF.

This clonotype was observed a few times. For the CDR3, the DNA is TGCAGTGCTAGACGTGGGGCCGGGGAGACCCAGTACTTC. Protein sequence: CSARRGAGETQYF. The rearrangement joins TRBV20-1 to TRBJ2-5; D might be TRBD1 (5 bases). CDR3 length: 13 amino acids. V gave up 2 bases and J gave up 5 bases, with 12 bases separating them. Germline CDR1 reads DFQATT; CDR2 reads SNEGSKA (reference sequence).

The chain joins TRBV11-1 to TRBJ2-3; 14 nucleotides align to TRBD2. V gave up 6 bases and J gave up 0 bases; unmatched junction bases: 17. CDR3 length equals 21 residues. Germline lookup yields CDR1 SGHAT and CDR2 FQDESV (reference sequence). The CDR3 here is CASSLYRPGLAGVVSTDTQYF. CDR3 in DNA: TGTGCCAGCAGTCTTTACCGCCCGGGACTAGCGGGAGTGGTGAGCACAGATACGCAGTATTTT.

This clonotype occurred many times. The junction shows a germline mismatch at one end, possibly a read error. The chain links TRBV3-1 to TRBJ2-2; no clear D gene. The CDR3 spans 14 residues. Looked up from germline, CDR1 is LGHDT and CDR2 is YNNKEL (reference sequence). This chain's CDR3 is CASSQSQNPGELFF. CDR3 coding DNA: TGTGCCAGCAGCCAATCGCAGAACCCCGGGGAGCTGTTTTTT. The full variable domain, rest sourced from reference TRBV3-1 and TRBJ2-2, is DTAVSQTPKYLVTQMGNDKSIKCEQNLGHDTMYWYKQDSKKFLKIMFSYNNKELIINETVPNRFSPKSPDKAHLNLHINSLELGDSAVYFCASSQSQNPGELFFGEGSRLTVL.

A few counts support this clonotype. J is TRBJ2-7 and V is TRBV27; D is unclear. V was cut by 6 bases and J by 5 bases, with 14 bases left in between. The CDR3 is 13 amino acids. The V gene's germline CDR1 is MNHEY and CDR2 SMNVEV (reference sequence). The CDR3: CASSPNTRDEQYV. The CDR3, as DNA: TGTGCCAGCAGCCCTAATACACGGGACGAGCAGTACGTC.

This clonotype was picked up many times. The V call is TRBV5-1, the J call TRBJ1-2, with a possible D match to TRBD1 (6 bases). Per the germline V gene, CDR1 is SGHRS and CDR2 is YFSETQ. Trimming cost V 0 bases and J 4 bases, with 10 bases left between them. This CDR3 region has 14 residues. The CDR3 DNA reads TGCGCCAGCAGCTTGGAGGACAGTCTCTATGGCTACACCTTC. Amino acid sequence: CASSLEDSLYGYTF.

This clonotype was recorded at least ten times. The rearrangement joins TRBV5-6 to TRBJ2-1, with 13 positions matching TRBD2. CDR1 and CDR2 (germline): SGHDT, YYEEEE. J lost 7 bases, V lost 1 base, and 11 bases had no gene match. This CDR3 is 18 amino acids long. CDR3 residues: CASSLYRTSGSTGNEQFF. The CDR3 DNA follows: TGTGCCAGCAGCTTGTACAGGACTAGCGGGAGTACAGGGAATGAGCAGTTCTTC.

This clonotype was picked up a small number of times. This sequence joins TRBV7-2 and TRBJ2-1, with 10 bases lining up with TRBD2. The CDR3 runs to 16 residues. CDR1 is SGHTA, CDR2 FQGNSA, per germline. The trim removed 5 bases at V and 6 bases at J, leaving 10 bases unmatched. The CDR3 loop is CASSRALAGVLNEQFF. The DNA of the CDR3 is TGTGCCAGCAGCCGGGCCCTAGCGGGAGTTCTCAATGAGCAGTTCTTC.

The table lists this clonotype with many counts. The rearrangement joins TRBV5-1 to TRBJ1-5; 8 nucleotides line up with TRBD1. Germline V gives CDR1 SGHRS, CDR2 YFSETQ. CDR3 length: 18 residues. Trimming at V came to 1 base and at J to 7 bases, leaving 16 bases not matched to a gene. CDR3 coding DNA: TGCGCCAGCAGCTTGCGATATAGAGGGACAGGCTTGTGGCAGCCCCAGCATTTT. Protein: CASSLRYRGTGLWQPQHF.